This record covers a single T cell receptor (beta chain). Its antigen target is currently unknown. The record has no base qualities; no much larger clone is one base away. The sample originates from a study of Ad26.COV2.S vaccination and SARS-CoV-2 variants (dated by TCRdb to 2020 to 2023). Looking at the study overall: Vaccine-arm donors were drawn from COV1001, a multicentre, randomized, double-blind, placebo-controlled phase I-IIa trial of Ad26.COV2.S in healthy adults. Ad26.COV2.S was administered intramuscularly at a dose of 5x10^10 or 1x10^11 viral particles, either as one shot or as two shots given 56 days apart. TCRbeta repertoire sequencing served as the tool for gauging how specific and how broad the SARS-CoV-2-reactive T cell receptors were following Ad26.COV2.S vaccination. The TCR-sequenced set comprised approximately 32 samples: around 20 Ad26.COV2.S vaccine recipients, 5 placebo recipients and 8 SARS-CoV-2 convalescent individuals. Participants in the trial were split at random into five groups of five each, receiving low-dose or high-dose Ad26.COV2.S once or twice, or else placebo on both occasions. Blinding of investigators to trial group allocation was maintained during experiments and outcome assessment. Broad study findings and their caveats: The study was not powered for comparison of responses between vaccine doses or regimens. Vaccine and placebo recipients had similar non-spike TCR breadth, a finding consistent with the vaccine containing only spike. After vaccination, substantial breadth of spike-specific CD8+ and CD4+ T cell responses was reported. The authors noted that total T cell responses may have been underestimated by the TCR breadth and depth analyses. Higher spike-specific TCR breadth was observed in Ad26.COV2.S recipients than in placebo recipients (P = 0.0014).

The germline V gene supplies CDR1 MNHEY and CDR2 SVGEGT. V was cut back by 5 bases and J by 2 bases, leaving a gap of 13 bases between them. Its CDR3 holds 14 amino acids, cysteine through phenylalanine. The retained sequence is limited to the CDR3, 42 bases, with the frame set at the first base. The immunoSEQ Assay was the method used to sequence TCRbeta CDR3 regions. After extraction, genomic DNA underwent amplification by bias-controlled multiplex PCR, followed by high-throughput sequencing. From the authors' description of their analysis: Collapsing and filtering of sequences were performed to quantify the absolute abundance of each unique TCRbeta CDR3 region. T cell fraction was estimated by normalizing TCRbeta template counts to usable DNA, with usable DNA measured through amplification of reference genes found in all nucleated cells. Repertoire TCRs were annotated as SARS-CoV-2-specific by exact matching of V gene, CDR3 amino acid sequence and J gene to a known reactive TCR set. The reference SARS-CoV-2 TCR set came from MIRA and was filtered for enrichment in COVID-19-positive ImmuneCODE repertoires, removing public or cross-reactive TCRs. Drawing on the MIRA antigens, annotated TCRs were analysed further at the level of specific ORF or position within ORF. Breadth was defined as the number of annotated unique rearrangements divided by the total number of unique productive rearrangements, and depth was defined as the summed frequency of the annotated unique rearrangements. Two-sided Wilcoxon rank-sum tests were used to compare TCR breadth between groups. Drawn from immuneACCESS, this table holds only the in-frame rearrangements with V and J called that TCRdb kept. Clones are partly lost; checked studies trace under half to an unresolved V gene and leave the rest unexplained. Clonal size and the V and J genes are those of that table, whereas D and trimming came from the DNA. The sample has some 480,000 clones on record, 70% to 90% of them singletons. The ten most abundant clones make up more than 10% of the sample.

The treatment or condition label for this specimen denotes: approximately 18 received Ad26.COV2.S at low or high dose, single or two shots; about five received placebo; per-sample allocation not given. Repertoires of vaccine and placebo recipients were sequenced from samples taken on day 63 after the first injection. Between 29 July and 7 August 2020, Cohort 1b enrolled 20 to 30 adults aged 18-55 years at one site in Boston, USA. Ad26.COV2.S consisted of a replication-incompetent adenovirus type 26 vector by which a prefusion-stabilized SARS-CoV-2 spike protein from the original Wuhan strain was expressed.

This TCR came from a person between 18 and 65 years old who received the Ad26.COV2.S COVID-19 vaccine or a placebo. The rearranged chain carries TRBV6-2 or TRBV6-3 and TRBJ2-7; a weak D assignment points to TRBD1 (6 bases agree). The input for sequencing was peripheral blood, taken in a trial of Ad26.COV2.S vaccine versus placebo. The CDR3 protein is CASSVGTPAYEQYF. The nucleotide sequence reads TGTGCCAGCAGTGTCGGGACACCCGCCTACGAGCAGTACTTC.